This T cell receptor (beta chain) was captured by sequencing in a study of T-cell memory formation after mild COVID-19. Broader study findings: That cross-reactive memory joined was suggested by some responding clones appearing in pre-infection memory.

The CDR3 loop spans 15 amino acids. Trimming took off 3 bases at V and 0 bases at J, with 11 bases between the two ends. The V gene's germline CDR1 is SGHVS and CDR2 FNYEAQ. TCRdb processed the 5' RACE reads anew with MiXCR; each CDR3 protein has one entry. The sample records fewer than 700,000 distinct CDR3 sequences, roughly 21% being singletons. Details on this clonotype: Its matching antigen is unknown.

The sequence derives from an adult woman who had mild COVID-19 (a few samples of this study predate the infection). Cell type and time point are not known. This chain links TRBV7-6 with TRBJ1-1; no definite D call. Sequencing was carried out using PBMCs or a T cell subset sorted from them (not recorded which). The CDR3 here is CASSFGSGMNTEAFF. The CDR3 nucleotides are TGTGCCAGCAGCTTCGGTTCAGGAATGAACACTGAAGCTTTCTTT.